This TCR beta chain is from a study of shared clonotypes between healthy human individuals. Study-wide results and caveats: Few donors limited the genetic and exposure-history diversity represented.

In the naive CD8 group, cells lacked CD45RO and were positively selected for CCR7, so terminally differentiated effector memory CD45RA+ cells were left out. The healthy adult donors were HIV-negative and reported no recent acute infections or vaccinations. The genomic DNA of each subset was split evenly across several immunoSEQ plates. Using immunoSEQ multiplex PCR, the repertoire was profiled, and TCRdb retains in-frame clones only, with some absent. The sample lists some 2.1 million clones, roughly 95% occurring once. Worth noting for this clone: The antigen is not known.

V was trimmed by 3 bases and J by 3 bases, leaving 6 bases between them. Germline-derived CDR1 and CDR2 are SGHNT and YYREEE (reference sequence). The CDR3 consists of 13 residues. The chain combines TRBV5-4 with TRBJ2-2; D ambiguous. The clonotype comes from a young man in good health. The sample taken for sequencing was naive CD8+ T cells sorted from blood. The CDR3 region has the DNA TGTGCCAGCAGCTACTCAGACACCGGGGAGCTGTTTTTT. This gives the protein CASSYSDTGELFF.